This TCR beta chain appears in the sequencing data of a study of T cells after yellow fever vaccination. Points from the study as a whole: Researchers noted that a small share of clonotypes showed up in both CD4 and CD8 compartments. In post-booster samples, most primary-vaccination clones reappeared (approximately 95% CD4, 88% CD8).

This clonotype has a handful of counts. Its antigen is unidentified. This CDR3 has 15 amino acids. The ends lost 7 bases at V and 0 bases at J; junction bases unmatched: 4. MiXCR was run by TCRdb on the 5' RACE reads, yielding one entry per CDR3 protein. The table records approximately 300,000 distinct CDR3 sequences, over 8.5% of them present only once. The gene calls are TRBV12-3 or TRBV12-4 and TRBJ2-3; TRBD2 matches at 10 bases. This sequence was found in a man between 18 and 35 years old who received the YFV17D yellow fever vaccine. The specimen was CD4+ T cells sorted from PBMCs, collected 45 days after the yellow fever booster vaccination. For the CDR3, the DNA is TGTGCCAGCAACCTACTAGCGGGGAGCACAGATACGCAGTATTTT. Amino acids: CASNLLAGSTDTQYF.